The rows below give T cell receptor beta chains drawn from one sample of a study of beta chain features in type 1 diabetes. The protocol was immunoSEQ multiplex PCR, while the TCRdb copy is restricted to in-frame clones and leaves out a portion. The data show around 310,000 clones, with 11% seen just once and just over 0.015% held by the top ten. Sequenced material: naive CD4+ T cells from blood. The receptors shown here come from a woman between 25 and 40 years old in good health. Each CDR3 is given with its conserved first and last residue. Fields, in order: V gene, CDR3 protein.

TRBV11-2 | CASSLVLTGGGYTF
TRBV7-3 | CASRPAGTSGANVLTF
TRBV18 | CASSPWLAERNTGELFF
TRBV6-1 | CASSQGGPRSHEQYF
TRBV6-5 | CASSRTGRETQYF
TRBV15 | CATSSGQGARGYTEAFF
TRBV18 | CASSPQQGAHEQYF
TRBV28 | CASSFGGYGYTF
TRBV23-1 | CASSQPDRELSYEQYF
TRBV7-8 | CASSPGLAGVVKGETQYF
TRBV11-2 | CASRETGDRGDGYTF
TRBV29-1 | CSVLQGVGHEQYF
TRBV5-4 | CASSSADYGYTF
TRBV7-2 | CASSLPVAGGGEQYF
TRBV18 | CASSESGTRKKETQYF
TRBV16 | CASSQSGRADEQFF
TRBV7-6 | CASSLTGADTQYF
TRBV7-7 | CASSPTSVSTDTQYF
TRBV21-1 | CASSNGLAGSYEQYF
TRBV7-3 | CASSLRGPSSGANVLTF
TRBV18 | CASSPPAGADTQYF
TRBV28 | CASTSIGVAGANEQFF
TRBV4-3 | CASSQDLAGVDEQFF
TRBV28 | CASSLLTDTQYF
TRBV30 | CAWRAGFETQYF
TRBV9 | CASSPGRGISEKLFF
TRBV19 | CASHFSGQGTYEQYF
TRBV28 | CANALAGEDEQFF
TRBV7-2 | CASSPQDSGASYEQYF
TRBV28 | CASFKGQGAREQYF
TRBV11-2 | CASSLEAGGTITYEQYF
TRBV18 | CASSPQGPGTGELFF
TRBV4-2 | CASSLRTGTETQYF
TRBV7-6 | CASSPAPGAGGGYTF
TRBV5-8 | CATSGVSYEQYF
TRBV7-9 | CASSPSGTSGSSYNEQFF
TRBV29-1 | CSVAPSGSSADTQYF
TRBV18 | CASSHRDRVNTGELFF
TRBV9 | CASSSRGRGQGANVLTF
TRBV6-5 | CASSEPSAGGEQFF
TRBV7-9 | CASSIHRQTNTEAFF
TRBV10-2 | CASSEREENEQFF
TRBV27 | CASSSRDRTYEQYF
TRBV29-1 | CSVGREGTDTQYF
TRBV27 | CASSSRENTEAFF
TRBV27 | CASSFLGQFFTEAFF
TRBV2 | CASRRLATGGDTQYF
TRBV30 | CAWSTRTPSLAGGTDTQYF
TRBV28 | CASSFAGSGTEAFF
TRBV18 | CASSGTGIETQYF
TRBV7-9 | CASSLLSRTGGIMNTEAFF